This T cell receptor beta chain was recovered during a study of T cells after yellow fever vaccination. This CDR3 comprises 14 residues. CDR1 and CDR2 (germline): DFQATT, SNEGSKA (reference sequence). The V segment lost 6 bases and the J segment 6 bases; nucleotides outside the gene matches: 10. TCRdb recomputed calls from the 5' RACE reads with MiXCR, one row per CDR3 protein. The data show a few hundred thousand distinct CDR3 sequences, 18% seen once. This sample comprised PBMCs, obtained before the yellow fever booster vaccination. This TCR derives from a man aged 18 to 30 who received the YFV17D yellow fever vaccine. This chain links TRBV20-1 with TRBJ1-5, with 8 nucleotides matching TRBD1. The CDR3 region is CSATGQGGGQPQHF. CDR3 in DNA: TGCAGTGCCACTGGACAGGGAGGGGGTCAGCCCCAGCATTTT.